This is a list of T cell receptor beta chains from one sample in a study of metastatic and nonmetastatic thyroid tumors. TCRdb re-called clones from the PCR reads using MiXCR. The sample carries 15,000 to 20,000 clones, around 28% recorded once. Input material: tumor tissue. The receptors stem from a female donor with papillary thyroid cancer or a benign thyroid nodule (not recorded which). Some clones in this sample may be carry-over from other donors' samples. The CDR3 runs from the conserved cysteine through the conserved F or W. Each record gives: clone size, V gene, D gene, J gene, CDR3 protein, CDR3 DNA. The D gene is left open where the match is weak. Size is stated for part of the rows, as once, few or many counts, or as a class when the clone is expanded.

clone size: few; V gene: TRBV10-1; D gene: .; J gene: TRBJ2-2; CDR3 protein: CASSVGIPNTGELFF; CDR3 DNA: TGCGCCAGCAGTGTGGGGATACCGAACACCGGGGAGCTGTTTTTT
clone size: .; V gene: TRBV6-2/TRBV6-3; D gene: .; J gene: TRBJ2-3; CDR3 protein: CASSYSRTVSTDTQYF; CDR3 DNA: TGTGCCAGCAGTTACTCCCGGACAGTGAGCACAGATACGCAGTATTTT
clone size: .; V gene: TRBV11-2; D gene: .; J gene: TRBJ1-5; CDR3 protein: CASSLEVAAPQHF; CDR3 DNA: TGTGCCAGCAGCTTAGAGGTAGCGGCGCCCCAGCATTTT
clone size: .; V gene: TRBV7-2; D gene: .; J gene: TRBJ2-2; CDR3 protein: CASSLATGSGELFF; CDR3 DNA: TGTGCCAGCAGCTTAGCGACAGGTTCGGGGGAGCTGTTTTTT
clone size: .; V gene: TRBV6-1; D gene: TRBD2; J gene: TRBJ2-7; CDR3 protein: CASSAGTSLYEQCF; CDR3 DNA: TGTGCCAGCAGTGCCGGGACTAGCCTATACGAGCAGTGCTTC
clone size: .; V gene: TRBV11-2; D gene: TRBD2; J gene: TRBJ2-1; CDR3 protein: CASSRGLAGSGNEQFF; CDR3 DNA: TGTGCCAGCAGCAGGGGACTAGCGGGATCCGGAAATGAGCAGTTCTTC
clone size: .; V gene: TRBV4-3; D gene: .; J gene: TRBJ2-7; CDR3 protein: CASSQGLDLYEQYF; CDR3 DNA: TGCGCCAGCAGCCAAGGGCTGGACCTCTACGAGCAGTACTTC
clone size: medium-sized; V gene: TRBV7-3; D gene: TRBD2; J gene: TRBJ2-5; CDR3 protein: CASSLTSGRRETQYF; CDR3 DNA: TGTGCCAGCAGCCTCACTAGCGGGAGACGAGAGACCCAGTACTTC
clone size: .; V gene: TRBV7-2; D gene: TRBD1; J gene: TRBJ2-7; CDR3 protein: CASSPRDRGVEQYF; CDR3 DNA: TGTGCCAGCAGCCCGAGGGACAGGGGTGTCGAGCAGTACTTC
clone size: few; V gene: TRBV6-2/TRBV6-3; D gene: TRBD1; J gene: TRBJ2-6; CDR3 protein: CASSPAMGQGMSGANVLTF; CDR3 DNA: TGTGCCAGCAGCCCCGCTATGGGACAGGGGATGTCTGGGGCCAACGTCCTGACTTTC
clone size: .; V gene: TRBV5-1; D gene: TRBD2; J gene: TRBJ2-2; CDR3 protein: CASSPRTSGRTGELFF; CDR3 DNA: TGCGCCAGCAGCCCACGGACTAGCGGGAGAACCGGGGAGCTGTTTTTT
clone size: many; V gene: TRBV12-3/TRBV12-4; D gene: TRBD2; J gene: TRBJ2-2; CDR3 protein: CASRILAGRNTGELFF; CDR3 DNA: TGTGCCAGTAGAATCCTAGCGGGAAGGAACACCGGGGAGCTGTTTTTT
clone size: few; V gene: TRBV30; D gene: .; J gene: TRBJ1-2; CDR3 protein: CAWSQFGGGGYTF; CDR3 DNA: TGTGCCTGGAGTCAGTTTGGCGGCGGTGGCTACACCTTC
clone size: .; V gene: TRBV11-1; D gene: TRBD2; J gene: TRBJ2-3; CDR3 protein: CASSLGLAGGTDTQYF; CDR3 DNA: TGTGCCAGCAGCTTGGGACTAGCGGGAGGCACAGATACGCAGTATTTT
clone size: .; V gene: TRBV5-1; D gene: TRBD1; J gene: TRBJ2-7; CDR3 protein: CASSFNPGQASRKQYF; CDR3 DNA: TGCGCCAGCAGCTTTAATCCGGGACAGGCTTCACGCAAGCAGTACTTC
clone size: .; V gene: TRBV12-3/TRBV12-4; D gene: .; J gene: TRBJ1-5; CDR3 protein: CASSLGSGVLSNQPQHF; CDR3 DNA: TGTGCCAGCAGTTTAGGGTCAGGGGTCCTTAGCAATCAGCCCCAGCATTTT
clone size: medium-sized; V gene: TRBV10-1; D gene: .; J gene: TRBJ2-2; CDR3 protein: CASSEKGTGELFF; CDR3 DNA: TGCGCCAGCAGTGAAAAAGGAACCGGGGAGCTGTTTTTT
clone size: few; V gene: TRBV12-3/TRBV12-4; D gene: .; J gene: TRBJ1-1; CDR3 protein: CASSLGRETEAFF; CDR3 DNA: TGTGCCAGCAGTTTAGGCAGGGAGACTGAAGCTTTCTTT
clone size: few; V gene: TRBV9; D gene: .; J gene: TRBJ2-7; CDR3 protein: CASSVESTAGSYEQYF; CDR3 DNA: TGTGCCAGCAGCGTAGAGTCCACCGCCGGCTCCTACGAGCAGTACTTC
clone size: .; V gene: TRBV5-6; D gene: .; J gene: TRBJ1-2; CDR3 protein: CASSKEGWSNYGYTF; CDR3 DNA: TGTGCCAGCAGCAAGGAGGGTTGGAGCAACTATGGCTACACCTTC
clone size: many; V gene: TRBV7-9; D gene: TRBD2; J gene: TRBJ2-1; CDR3 protein: CASSQGLAGGFRNEQFF; CDR3 DNA: TGTGCCAGCAGCCAAGGACTAGCGGGAGGATTTCGCAATGAGCAGTTCTTC
clone size: many; V gene: TRBV19; D gene: .; J gene: TRBJ2-5; CDR3 protein: CASKPTTRDPETQYF; CDR3 DNA: TGTGCCAGTAAGCCGACTACCCGGGATCCAGAGACCCAGTACTTC
clone size: .; V gene: TRBV27; D gene: .; J gene: TRBJ1-2; CDR3 protein: CASRRRSSTSYGYTF; CDR3 DNA: TGTGCCAGCAGGCGCCGATCGTCAACCTCCTATGGCTACACCTTC
clone size: few; V gene: TRBV19; D gene: .; J gene: TRBJ2-7; CDR3 protein: CASSLTGSEQYF; CDR3 DNA: TGTGCCAGTAGTTTAACCGGGAGCGAGCAGTACTTC
clone size: .; V gene: TRBV30; D gene: .; J gene: TRBJ2-7; CDR3 protein: CAYRLDEQYF; CDR3 DNA: TGTGCCTACCGTCTGGACGAGCAGTACTTC
clone size: .; V gene: TRBV9; D gene: TRBD2; J gene: TRBJ2-3; CDR3 protein: CASSVEARGNTDTQYF; CDR3 DNA: TGTGCCAGCAGCGTAGAAGCGCGGGGGAACACAGATACGCAGTATTTT
clone size: few; V gene: TRBV28; D gene: .; J gene: TRBJ1-2; CDR3 protein: CASSPRGGPNYGYTF; CDR3 DNA: TGTGCCAGCAGTCCCCGGGGGGGGCCTAACTATGGCTACACCTTC
clone size: many; V gene: TRBV20-1; D gene: TRBD2; J gene: TRBJ2-1; CDR3 protein: CSARAGLAGTYNEQFF; CDR3 DNA: TGCAGTGCTAGAGCGGGACTAGCGGGGACCTACAATGAGCAGTTCTTC
clone size: .; V gene: TRBV6-1; D gene: .; J gene: TRBJ2-7; CDR3 protein: CASSEMVGPAHEQYF; CDR3 DNA: TGTGCCAGCAGTGAAATGGTAGGTCCGGCCCACGAGCAGTACTTC
clone size: .; V gene: TRBV5-1; D gene: TRBD2; J gene: TRBJ2-2; CDR3 protein: CASSLISGGRITGELFF; CDR3 DNA: TGCGCCAGCAGCTTAATCTCAGGCGGGAGGATCACCGGGGAGCTGTTTTTT
clone size: .; V gene: TRBV6-5; D gene: TRBD2; J gene: TRBJ2-1; CDR3 protein: CASSYYPGRGNEQFF; CDR3 DNA: TGTGCCAGCAGTTACTATCCCGGGAGGGGAAATGAGCAGTTCTTC